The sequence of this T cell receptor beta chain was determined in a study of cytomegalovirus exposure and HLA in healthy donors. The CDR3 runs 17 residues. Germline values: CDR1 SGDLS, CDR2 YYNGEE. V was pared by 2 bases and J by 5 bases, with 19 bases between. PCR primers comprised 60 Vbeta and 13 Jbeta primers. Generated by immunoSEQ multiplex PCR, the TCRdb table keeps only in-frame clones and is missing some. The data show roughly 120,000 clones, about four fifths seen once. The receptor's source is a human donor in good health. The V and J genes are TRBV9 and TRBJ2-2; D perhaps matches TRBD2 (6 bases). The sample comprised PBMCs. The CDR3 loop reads CASSVLWRGSQTGELFF. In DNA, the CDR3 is TGTGCCAGCAGCGTCCTTTGGAGGGGTTCTCAAACCGGGGAGCTGTTTTTT.